Below are 24 T cell receptor beta chains sequenced from a single sample in a study of OX40 agonist ivuxolimab in advanced cancers. Clones were sequenced by immunoSEQ multiplex PCR, and TCRdb holds only the in-frame ones, with some missing. The table records about 13,000 clones, 75% to 90% of them present only once. Source: CD4+ or CD8+ T cells sorted from blood, taken in a trial of the OX40 agonist ivuxolimab. The receptors come from an adult with an advanced solid tumor such as melanoma, head and neck, liver or kidney cancer.

This clone showed up just once. For the CDR3, the DNA is TGCGCCAGCAGTCGACTAGCTGACAGCTCCTACAATGAGCAGTTCTTC. This encodes CASSRLADSSYNEQFF. This chain joins TRBV23-1 and TRBJ2-1, with TRBD2 matching 7 bases. TRBV23-1 qualifies as an ORF whose function is uncertain. With V trimmed by 4 bases and J by 0 bases, 6 bases remained unmatched. There are 16 residues in the CDR3.

The rearrangement uses TRBV10-1 and TRBJ2-1; possibly TRBD2 for D (7 bases). Trimming took 2 bases from V and 8 from J, leaving 16 bases between them. Germline V lookup: CDR1 WNHNN, CDR2 SYGVQD (reference sequence). This CDR3 contains 15 residues. CDR3 in DNA: TGCGCCAGCAGTGAGACTGCGGGGGCGATCGATGAGCAGTTCTTC. Encoded protein: CASSETAGAIDEQFF.

The chain carries TRBV7-2 and TRBJ1-6; a weak D match, TRBD1 (6 bases). This CDR3 is 16 amino acids long. Trimming took off 1 base at V and 5 bases at J, with 12 bases between the two ends. CDR1 and CDR2 (germline): SGHTA, FQGNSA. This chain's CDR3 is CASSLGVGANNSPLHF. CDR3 in DNA: TGTGCCAGCAGCTTAGGGGTGGGGGCAAATAATTCACCCCTCCACTTT.

The chain has TRBV6-1 and TRBJ2-5; D perhaps matches TRBD1 (6 bases). V gave up 1 base and J gave up 6 bases, with 12 bases separating them. The CDR3 consists of 14 residues. CDR1 MNHNS and CDR2 SASEGT come from the germline V gene. CDR3 nucleotides: TGTGCCAGCAGTGAAGGAGAGGGACACCAGACCCAGTACTTC. This codes for CASSEGEGHQTQYF.

V usage is TRBV5-6 and J usage is TRBJ2-5; D remains ambiguous. V shed 0 bases and J shed 1 base, with 7 bases lying between them. The CDR3 is 14 amino acids. Germline V gene lookup returns CDR1 SGHDT and CDR2 YYEEEE. The CDR3 DNA reads TGTGCCAGCAGCTTGGGACTTCCCCAAGAGACCCAGTACTTC. This gives the protein CASSLGLPQETQYF.

V and J are TRBV18 and TRBJ2-1; 7 bases are shared with TRBD1. Looked up from germline, CDR1 is KGHSH and CDR2 is LQKENI. The J segment lost 3 bases and the V segment lost 2 bases, leaving 7 bases of the junction unmatched. The CDR3 runs to 16 residues. Here the CDR3 reads CASSPKQGRHYNEQFF. In DNA, the CDR3 is TGTGCCAGCTCACCAAAACAGGGGCGCCACTACAATGAGCAGTTCTTC.

This clone occurred once. This chain uses TRBV7-8 with TRBJ1-2; D not resolved. This CDR3 spans 13 amino acids. Trimming removed 4 bases from V and 7 bases from J, with 13 bases in between. The germline CDR1 and CDR2 sequences are SGHVS and FQNEAQ. This CDR3 reads CASSSGGPIGYTF. CDR3 sequence (DNA): TGTGCCAGCAGCTCGGGAGGGCCCATTGGCTACACCTTC.

This clone was counted once. This chain connects TRBV4-1 to TRBJ2-5; 7 positions agree with TRBD1. V was clipped by 3 bases and J by 2 bases; unmatched bases: 9. The CDR3 consists of 16 residues. Germline V gene data show CDR1 as MGHRA and CDR2 as YSYEKL. CDR3 DNA: TGCGCCAGCAGCCAGACTTCCGGGACAGAGCAAGAGACCCAGTACTTC. Translation: CASSQTSGTEQETQYF.

The chain links TRBV2 to TRBJ1-1, with a possible D match to TRBD1 (6 bases). This CDR3 region has 13 residues. Trimming shortened V by 1 base and J by 7 bases, and 10 bases separated the two germline ends. Germline-derived CDR1 and CDR2 are SNHLY and FYNNEI. The CDR3 here is CASSEGGAVEAFF. The CDR3, as DNA: TGTGCCAGCAGTGAAGGGGGGGCGGTTGAAGCTTTCTTT.

Here the CDR3 reads CASGLGGLQPQHF. CDR3 sequence (DNA): TGTGCTAGTGGTTTAGGGGGACTTCAGCCCCAGCATTTT. V is TRBV12-5 and J is TRBJ1-5, with D possibly being TRBD1 (6 bases). The CDR3 covers 13 residues. CDR1 LGHNT and CDR2 FRNRAP come from the germline V gene. V shed 3 bases and J shed 6 bases, with 9 bases lying between them.

CDR3 amino acids: CASSGGGDTQYF. The CDR3 nucleotides read TGTGCCAGCAGCGGTGGAGGGGATACGCAGTATTTT. The genes are TRBV9 and TRBJ2-3; tentatively, D is TRBD2 (6 bases). Germline CDR1 and CDR2: SGDLS and YYNGEE. This CDR3 spans 12 amino acids. V lost 3 bases and J 6 bases, leaving 8 bases between the germline ends.

This clone has more than one count but fewer than ten. The rearrangement links TRBV7-6 to TRBJ2-3; 15 bases agree with TRBD2. Trimming took 5 bases from V and 0 from J; bases not matched to a gene: 3. CDR1 is SGHVS and CDR2 is FNYEAQ in the germline V gene. This CDR3 has 17 amino acids. The CDR3 is CASSPGTSGGSTDTQYF. The DNA of the CDR3 is TGTGCCAGCAGCCCAGGGACTAGCGGGGGGAGCACAGATACGCAGTATTTT.

The chain joins TRBV7-9 to TRBJ1-5, with 10 bases matching TRBD1. Germline V gene sequence: CDR1 SEHNR, CDR2 FQNEAQ (reference sequence). Germline trimming cut 5 bases from V and 0 bases from J; bases unmatched to any gene: 10. The CDR3 has 18 amino acids. The CDR3: CASSLGQGELNSNQPQHF. The CDR3 DNA reads TGTGCCAGCAGCCTTGGACAGGGGGAATTAAATAGCAATCAGCCCCAGCATTTT.

The rearrangement joins TRBV28 to TRBJ1-5; unclear D gene. Per the germline V gene, CDR1 is MDHEN and CDR2 is SYDVKM. CDR3 length: 13 residues. V was pared by 6 bases and J by 2 bases, with 8 bases between. The CDR3 DNA sequence: TGTGCCAGCAGCGACTGGGGCAATCAGCCCCAGCATTTT. Its protein product is CASSDWGNQPQHF. Full variable domain (remainder filled in from reference TRBV28 and TRBJ1-5): DVKVTQSSRYLVKRTGEKVFLECVQDMDHENMFWYRQDPGLGLRLIYFSYDVKMKEKGDIPEGYSVSREKKERFSLILESASTNQTSMYLCASSDWGNQPQHFGDGTRLSIL.

This clone was recorded a few times. This chain uses TRBV25-1 with TRBJ2-7; tentative D call: TRBD1 (5 bases). Germline V gives CDR1 MGHDK, CDR2 SYGVNS. Trimming left V 5 bases short and J 1 base short, with 9 bases between. This CDR3 is built from 13 residues. For the CDR3, the DNA is TGTGCCAGCAGTATCCGGACATCCTACGAGCAGTACTTC. Translation gives CASSIRTSYEQYF.

The V call is TRBV15, the J call TRBJ2-7; D might be TRBD1 (5 bases). The CDR3 has 13 residues. CDR1 LNHNV and CDR2 YYDKDF come from the germline V gene (reference sequence). Trimming cost V 2 bases and J 7 bases, with 12 bases left between them. The CDR3 sequence is CATSRKTGWEQYF. Written as DNA, the CDR3 is TGTGCCACCAGCAGAAAAACAGGTTGGGAGCAGTACTTC.

V gene TRBV7-9 combines with J gene TRBJ1-1, with a weak D call TRBD1 (5 bases). The length of the CDR3 is 14 residues. V dropped 5 bases and J dropped 5 bases, with 15 bases sitting between them. The V gene's germline CDR1 is SEHNR and CDR2 FQNEAQ (reference sequence). The CDR3 DNA is TGTGCCAGCAGCCTCCCGACAGATGGGACTGAAGCTTTCTTT. This translates into CASSLPTDGTEAFF.

The chain combines TRBV27 with TRBJ2-5, with unresolved D. Trimming removed 6 bases from V and 5 bases from J, with 10 bases in between. This CDR3 is built from 12 residues. The V gene's germline CDR1 is MNHEY and CDR2 SMNVEV (reference sequence). CDR3 nucleotides: TGTGCCAGCAGGGCCTCTGGGGAGACCCAGTACTTC. Translated: CASRASGETQYF.

This clone occurred a few times. CDR3 sequence (DNA): TGTGCCAGCACAGCAGGGGACTATGGCTACACCTTC. Its protein product is CASTAGDYGYTF. This sequence joins TRBV7-2 and TRBJ1-2; a possible D gene is TRBD1 (6 bases). The germline V and J ends were trimmed by 7 bases and 3 bases, with 9 bases remaining between them. This CDR3 region has 12 residues. Germline V gene sequence: CDR1 SGHTA, CDR2 FQGNSA.

The chain has TRBV6-5 and TRBJ2-1; D is ambiguous. The germline V gene encodes CDR1 MNHEY and CDR2 SVGAGI. The CDR3 has 15 residues. V was pared by 6 bases and J by 6 bases, with 18 bases between. The CDR3 spells CASRSGPNPGNEQFF. CDR3 sequence (DNA): TGTGCCAGCAGGTCCGGGCCGAACCCTGGCAATGAGCAGTTCTTC.

The chain joins TRBV4-2 to TRBJ2-7; D ambiguous. The germline V gene has CDR1 LGHNA and CDR2 YNFKEQ. This CDR3 region has 15 residues. Between the trimmed V and J ends, which lost 0 bases and 5 bases, there was a span of 14 bases. CDR3 nucleotide sequence: TGTGCCAGCAGCCAAGAATTGAGAATGGTAGACGAGCAGTACTTC. This encodes CASSQELRMVDEQYF.

In this sample, this clone turned up once. CDR3: CSMDTGNTEAFF. The CDR3 coding sequence is TGCAGCATGGACACGGGGAACACTGAAGCTTTCTTT. This sequence joins TRBV29-1 and TRBJ1-1; perhaps TRBD1 as D (5 bases). There are 12 residues in the CDR3. Deletions cut 8 bases from V and 1 base from J, with 11 bases between. CDR1 and CDR2 (germline): SQVTM, ANQGSEA.

The chain has TRBV6-5 and TRBJ1-2; D might be TRBD1 (5 bases). V lost 2 bases, J lost 4 bases, and 11 bases lay in between. Per the germline V gene, CDR1 is MNHEY and CDR2 is SVGAGI. The CDR3 contains 14 residues. The CDR3 DNA sequence: TGTGCCAGCAGTTACCTCGGGGGTGTCTATGGCTACACCTTC. This encodes CASSYLGGVYGYTF.

Here the CDR3 DNA reads TGTGCCAGCAGCGTAGGAGGACAGTTAGATACGCAGTATTTT. Translated, it gives CASSVGGQLDTQYF. The chain couples TRBV9 to TRBJ2-3, with a possible D match to TRBD1 (6 bases). The V end was cut by 0 bases, the J end by 5 bases, with 10 bases between. CDR1 is SGDLS and CDR2 is YYNGEE in the germline V gene. The CDR3 is 14 amino acids.